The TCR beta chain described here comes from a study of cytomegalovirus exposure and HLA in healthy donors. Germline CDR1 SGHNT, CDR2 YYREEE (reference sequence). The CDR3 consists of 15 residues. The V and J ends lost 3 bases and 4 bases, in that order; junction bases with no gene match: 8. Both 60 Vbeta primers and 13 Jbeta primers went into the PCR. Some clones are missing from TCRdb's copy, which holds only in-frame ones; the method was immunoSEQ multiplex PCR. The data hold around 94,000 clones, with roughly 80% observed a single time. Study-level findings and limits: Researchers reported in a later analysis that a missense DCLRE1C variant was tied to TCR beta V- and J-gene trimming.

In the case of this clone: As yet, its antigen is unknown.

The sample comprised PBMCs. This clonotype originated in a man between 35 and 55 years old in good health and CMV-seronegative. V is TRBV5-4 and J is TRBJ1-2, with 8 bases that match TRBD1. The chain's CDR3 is CASSSSTGVVYGYTF. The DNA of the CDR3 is TGTGCCAGCAGCTCCTCGACAGGGGTTGTCTATGGCTACACCTTC. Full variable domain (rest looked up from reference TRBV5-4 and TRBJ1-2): ETGVTQSPTHLIKTRGQQVTLRCSSQSGHNTVSWYQQALGQGPQFIFQYYREEENGRGNFPPRFSGLQFPNYSSELNVNALELDDSALYLCASSSSTGVVYGYTFGSGTRLTVV.